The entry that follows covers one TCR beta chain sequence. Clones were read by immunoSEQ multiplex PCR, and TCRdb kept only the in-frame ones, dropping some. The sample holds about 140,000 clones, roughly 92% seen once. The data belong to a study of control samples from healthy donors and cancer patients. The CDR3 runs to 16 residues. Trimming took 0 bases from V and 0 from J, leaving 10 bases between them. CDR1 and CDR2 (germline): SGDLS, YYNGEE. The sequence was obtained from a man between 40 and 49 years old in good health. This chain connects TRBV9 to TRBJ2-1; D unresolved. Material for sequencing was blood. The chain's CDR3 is CASSVDLLNSYNEQFF. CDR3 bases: TGTGCCAGCAGCGTAGACTTGCTGAACTCCTACAATGAGCAGTTCTTC.